Following are 12 T cell receptor beta chains from one sample sequenced in a study of lung T cells in sarcoidosis with Löfgren's syndrome. Each CDR3 protein gets one entry after TCRdb re-called the reads with MiXCR. The repertoire consists of 60,000 to 70,000 distinct CDR3 sequences, with less than 25% occurring once and the leading ten covering about 2.5%. The sequencing input was CD4+ T cells from PBMCs. The receptor set was obtained from a human donor with sarcoidosis (Löfgren's syndrome or another form), or a control subject (not recorded which).

This clonotype was recorded at least ten times. The V call is TRBV19, the J call TRBJ1-5, with 10 bases identical to TRBD1. Germline CDR1 LNHDA, CDR2 SQIVND (reference sequence). The J segment lost 6 bases and the V segment lost 6 bases, leaving 2 bases of the junction unmatched. This CDR3 region has 13 residues. The CDR3 DNA is TGTGCCAGTAGAGACAGGGGGCTTCAGCCCCAGCATTTT. Its protein is CASRDRGLQPQHF.

This clonotype came up many times. The V gene is TRBV5-4, the J gene TRBJ1-3; D is unresolved. CDR3 size: 16 residues. The germline V and J ends were trimmed by 0 bases and 0 bases, with 10 bases remaining between them. Per germline, CDR1 SGHNT and CDR2 YYREEE (reference sequence). The CDR3 region has the DNA TGTGCCAGCAGCTTGGATAACACCGGCTCTGGAAACACCATATATTTT. Translation: CASSLDNTGSGNTIYF.

This clonotype was seen at least ten times. CDR3 nucleotide sequence: TGTGCCAGCAGTCCCCCGGCTAGCGGGAGGGGGCATGAGCAGTTCTTC. Translating it yields CASSPPASGRGHEQFF. This rearrangement joins TRBV6-2 or TRBV6-3 to TRBJ2-1; TRBD2 aligns across 12 bases. The germline gives CDR1 MNHEY, CDR2 SVGEGT. Trimming at V came to 5 bases and at J to 8 bases, leaving 10 bases not matched to a gene. The CDR3 is made up of 16 amino acids.

This clonotype has only a few counts. A much larger clone lies a single base off, so this may be a read error. The chain carries TRBV7-2 and TRBJ2-7; 10 nucleotides match TRBD2. The V and J ends lost 0 bases and 7 bases, in that order; junction bases with no gene match: 15. The CDR3 is made up of 18 amino acids. Germline-derived CDR1 and CDR2 are SGHTA and FQGNSA. The CDR3 DNA follows: TGTGCCAGCAGCTTAGCCGGTTTAGGAGCGGGAGGGCTCAGAGAGCAGTACTTC. It codes for CASSLAGLGAGGLREQYF.

The table lists this clonotype with many counts. The V call is TRBV6-2 or TRBV6-3, the J call TRBJ1-1; D gene ambiguous. CDR1 and CDR2 from the germline V gene are MNHEY and SVGEGT. This CDR3 region has 14 residues. V lost 2 bases and J 5 bases, leaving 12 bases between the germline ends. This CDR3 is CASSYMEGLTEAFF. The CDR3 DNA reads TGTGCCAGCAGTTACATGGAGGGTTTAACTGAAGCTTTCTTT.

This clonotype was seen ten or more times. The V gene is TRBV7-9, the J gene TRBJ2-2, with D possibly being TRBD1 (6 bases). Germline CDR1 reads SEHNR; CDR2 reads FQNEAQ (reference sequence). CDR3 length: 16 amino acids. V lost 7 bases, J lost 0 bases, and 15 bases lay in between. In DNA form, the CDR3 reads TGTGCCAGCAACCCCCTGACAGGCCCGAACACCGGGGAGCTGTTTTTT. Translated: CASNPLTGPNTGELFF.

This clonotype was seen a handful of times. The V call is TRBV3-1, the J call TRBJ1-1; TRBD1 agrees at 8 bases. This CDR3 region has 14 residues. J gave up 4 bases and V 4 bases, and 5 bases lay outside the gene matches. The germline V gene has CDR1 LGHDT and CDR2 YNNKEL (reference sequence). CDR3 nucleotide sequence: TGTGCCAGCAGCCGAGCGACAGGGGTCACTGAAGCTTTCTTT. It is translated as CASSRATGVTEAFF.

This clonotype was counted ten times or more. The chain links TRBV28 to TRBJ1-1; D remains unclear. CDR3 size: 13 residues. From germline, CDR1 is MDHEN and CDR2 SYDVKM. Trimming pared 2 bases from V and 3 bases from J, leaving 7 bases between. CDR3 coding DNA: TGTGCCAGCAGTTTAGATGACGACACTGAAGCTTTCTTT. Encoded protein: CASSLDDDTEAFF.

Concerning this clonotype itself: Possible read error: a much larger clone is one base away. V usage is TRBV7-9 and J usage is TRBJ1-1; D gene ambiguous. The germline V gene encodes CDR1 SEHNR and CDR2 FQNEAQ (reference sequence). The CDR3 is made up of 17 amino acids. Trimming pared 5 bases from V and 0 bases from J, leaving 19 bases between. CDR3 nucleotide sequence: TGTGCCAGCAGCCAATCCGCCGCGACAAGGTTGAACACTGAAGCTTTCTTT. Protein: CASSQSAATRLNTEAFF.

This clonotype was detected many times. DNA of the CDR3: TGTGCCAGCAGTCTATATGCTAACTATGGCTACACCTTC. Translating it yields CASSLYANYGYTF. The V gene is TRBV28, the J gene TRBJ1-2; D remains unclear. CDR3 length equals 13 residues. The V gene's germline CDR1 is MDHEN and CDR2 SYDVKM. Trimming removed 5 bases from V and 0 bases from J, with 7 bases in between.

The chain carries TRBV28 and TRBJ2-5; TRBD2 matches 11 bases. CDR1 and CDR2 (germline): MDHEN, SYDVKM. The trim removed 2 bases at V and 6 bases at J, leaving 8 bases unmatched. CDR3 size: 16 residues. The CDR3 loop is CASSLATSGGPQTQYF. The CDR3 DNA follows: TGTGCCAGCAGTTTAGCCACTAGCGGGGGCCCTCAGACCCAGTACTTC. Complete variable domain (other parts from reference TRBV28 and TRBJ2-5): DVKVTQSSRYLVKRTGEKVFLECVQDMDHENMFWYRQDPGLGLRLIYFSYDVKMKEKGDIPEGYSVSREKKERFSLILESASTNQTSMYLCASSLATSGGPQTQYFGPGTRLLVL.

The chain employs TRBV7-2 and TRBJ2-1; maybe TRBD1 (6 bases). This CDR3 comprises 14 residues. Germline-derived CDR1 and CDR2 are SGHTA and FQGNSA. V lost 7 bases, J lost 5 bases, and 15 bases lay in between. The CDR3 region has the DNA TGTGCCAGCACCATATGGACAGAAAACAATGAGCAGTTCTTC. This codes for CASTIWTENNEQFF. The variable domain in full, completed from reference TRBV7-2 and TRBJ2-1, reads GAGVSQSPSNKVTEKGKDVELRCDPISGHTALYWYRQSLGQGLEFLIYFQGNSAPDKSGLPSDRFSAERTGGSVSTLTIQRTQQEDSAVYLCASTIWTENNEQFFGPGTRLTVL.